This TCR beta chain was identified during a study of blood T cell repertoires in COVID-19. Across the study: Nucleic acid was either cDNA or gDNA, and it came from T cells, B-cell-depleted T cells, or PBMCs.

The CDR3 length is 15 residues. Germline loops: CDR1 LGHDT, CDR2 YNNKEL (reference sequence). Trimming took off 4 bases at V and 4 bases at J, with 16 bases between the two ends. TCRdb keeps only in-frame clones here, not all; method: immunoSEQ multiplex PCR. The sample has some 270,000 clones, around 93% seen once; the top ten hold around 2.8%. The sample comprised PBMCs or T cells enriched from blood (not recorded which). This clonotype was obtained from a man in his forties or fifties who had been exposed to COVID-19. The gene calls are TRBV3-1 (or the pseudogene TRBV3-2) and TRBJ1-1, with D maybe TRBD1 (6 bases). The CDR3 here is CASSRFQGFSTEAFF. The CDR3 coding sequence is TGTGCCAGCAGCCGGTTTCAGGGGTTCTCCACTGAAGCTTTCTTT.